This is a list of T cell receptor beta chains from one sample in a study of T cells in narcolepsy. Only in-frame clones appear in the TCRdb table, and some are missing; sequencing was by immunoSEQ multiplex PCR. The sample shows 20,000 to 30,000 clones, approximately 85% of them seen only once. Source material: CD45RA- memory CD4+ T cells from PBMCs. The source of these receptors is a human donor with narcolepsy. CDR3s include the opening cysteine and the closing phenylalanine or tryptophan. A D gene is named only where the DNA matches it firmly. Where a row states a size, it is once, few, many or the class of an expanded clone; other rows omit it.

size,length,D,J,V,CDR3,DNA
-,15,TRBD1,TRBJ2-7,TRBV2,CASSEDRDTYEGQYF,TGTGCCAGCAGTGAGGACAGGGATACATACGAAGGGCAGTACTTC
-,14,-,TRBJ1-1,TRBV7-9,CASSLPGMNTEAFF,TGTGCCAGCAGCTTACCGGGAATGAACACTGAAGCTTTCTTT
-,14,TRBD1,TRBJ1-5,TRBV28,CASVGGGPPQPQHF,TGTGCCAGCGTCGGAGGGGGCCCCCCTCAGCCCCAGCATTTT
-,13,-,TRBJ1-2,TRBV30,CAWRTDLRDGYTF,TGTGCCTGGAGGACGGACCTGAGGGATGGCTACACCTTC
-,14,-,TRBJ1-5,TRBV28,CASSLGGQLQPQHF,TGTGCCAGCAGTTTAGGTGGGCAGCTCCAGCCCCAGCATTTT
-,16,-,TRBJ2-3,TRBV6-5,CASSYGQSGGTDTQYF,TGTGCCAGCAGTTACGGTCAGTCAGGGGGCACAGATACGCAGTATTTT
-,14,TRBD2,TRBJ2-5,TRBV11-2,CASSLAGGAETQYF,TGTGCCAGCAGCTTAGCGGGAGGGGCAGAGACCCAGTACTTC
-,17,TRBD2,TRBJ2-5,TRBV28,CASSLWTSGSAPETQYF,TGTGCCAGCAGTCTATGGACTAGCGGGAGTGCGCCAGAGACCCAGTACTTC
-,13,-,TRBJ1-2,TRBV10-3,CAISESIRDGYTF,TGTGCCATCAGTGAGTCGATCAGGGATGGCTACACCTTC
-,15,TRBD2,TRBJ2-3,TRBV6-1,CASSGGAGGGDTQYF,TGTGCCAGCAGTGGAGGAGCGGGAGGAGGGGATACGCAGTATTTT
-,13,TRBD1,TRBJ1-2,TRBV27,CASSDREAHGYTF,TGTGCCAGCAGCGACAGGGAAGCGCATGGCTACACCTTC
few,15,-,TRBJ2-1,TRBV15,CATSRDGAAYNEQFF,TGTGCCACCAGCAGAGATGGGGCAGCCTACAATGAGCAGTTCTTC
-,16,TRBD2,TRBJ2-1,TRBV19,CASSINPLAGVPEQFF,TGTGCCAGTAGTATCAACCCACTAGCGGGAGTACCTGAGCAGTTCTTC
once,15,-,TRBJ1-6,TRBV30,CAWSRTQGWDSPLHF,TGTGCCTGGAGTCGGACACAGGGTTGGGATTCACCCCTCCACTTT
-,16,TRBD1,TRBJ2-2,TRBV5-1,CASSGRTGLGTGELFF,TGCGCCAGCAGCGGGCGGACAGGGTTGGGCACCGGGGAGCTGTTTTTT
-,14,TRBD1,TRBJ1-4,TRBV15,CATSRGQDNEKLFF,TGTGCCACCAGCAGGGGACAGGACAATGAAAAACTGTTTTTT
-,12,-,TRBJ2-7,TRBV5-8,CASSWRVYEQYF,TGTGCCAGCAGCTGGAGGGTTTACGAGCAGTACTTC
-,16,TRBD1,TRBJ2-2,TRBV9,CASSPEDRGNTGELFF,TGTGCCAGCAGCCCAGAGGACAGGGGCAACACCGGGGAGCTGTTTTTT
-,14,-,TRBJ1-5,TRBV15,CATSGGGRNQPQHF,TGTGCCACCAGCGGCGGCGGTCGCAATCAGCCCCAGCATTTT
-,15,-,TRBJ1-3,TRBV9,CASSVAVSSGNTIYF,TGTGCCAGCAGCGTAGCGGTGAGCTCTGGAAACACCATATATTTT
-,13,-,TRBJ1-3,TRBV6-1,CASSEGQRNTIYF,TGTGCCAGCAGTGAAGGGCAGAGGAACACCATATATTTT
-,15,-,TRBJ2-5,TRBV7-7,CASSLAGGLVETQYF,TGTGCCAGCAGCTTAGCCGGAGGGTTGGTAGAGACCCAGTACTTC
-,15,-,TRBJ1-5,TRBV11-2,CASSLDGEVWQPQHF,TGTGCCAGCAGCTTAGATGGTGAGGTATGGCAGCCCCAGCATTTT
-,14,TRBD1,TRBJ2-7,TRBV5-1,CASSLRTGAYEQYF,TGCGCCAGCAGCTTGAGGACAGGGGCTTACGAGCAGTACTTC
-,13,TRBD1,TRBJ2-1,TRBV19,CASSIETGGAKFF,TGTGCCAGTAGTATCGAAACAGGGGGCGCGAAGTTCTTC
-,16,TRBD2,TRBJ2-7,TRBV5-1,CASSLGGTSGSYEQYF,TGCGCCAGCAGCTTAGGGGGGACTAGCGGGAGCTACGAGCAGTACTTC
-,15,-,TRBJ2-2,TRBV21-1,CASIRAGANTGELFF,TGTGCCAGCATCCGAGCGGGTGCGAACACCGGGGAGCTGTTTTTT
-,16,TRBD1,TRBJ1-1,TRBV5-4,CASSPILGQGRAEAFF,TGTGCCAGCAGCCCAATCCTGGGACAGGGGAGGGCTGAAGCTTTCTTT
-,18,TRBD1,TRBJ2-2,TRBV2,CASSKYQQGTGFGGELFF,TGTGCCAGCAGCAAATATCAACAAGGGACAGGGTTTGGCGGGGAGCTGTTTTTT
-,15,-,TRBJ2-1,TRBV9,CASSATGISYNEQFF,TGTGCCAGCAGCGCAACAGGGATCTCCTACAATGAGCAGTTCTTC
-,15,-,TRBJ2-7,TRBV5-1,CASSPLVRGENEQYF,TGCGCCAGCAGCCCCTTAGTCAGGGGAGAGAACGAGCAGTACTTC
-,15,TRBD1,TRBJ1-1,TRBV7-9,CASTYGDRANTEAFF,TGTGCCAGCACCTACGGGGACAGGGCGAACACTGAAGCTTTCTTT
-,14,TRBD2,TRBJ2-5,TRBV5-4,CASSNGGREETQYF,TGTGCCAGCAGCAACGGTGGGAGGGAAGAGACCCAGTACTTC
-,17,TRBD2,TRBJ2-5,TRBV5-4,CASSLNPSGLGVETQYF,TGTGCCAGCAGCCTGAACCCGTCGGGACTAGGTGTAGAGACCCAGTACTTC
-,17,TRBD2,TRBJ2-2,TRBV11-1,CASSFTSGRRGTGELFF,TGTGCCAGCAGCTTCACTAGCGGGAGAAGGGGCACCGGGGAGCTGTTTTTT
-,14,TRBD2,TRBJ2-7,TRBV7-9,CASSLVSSGYEQYF,TGTGCCAGCAGCTTAGTTTCTAGCGGCTACGAGCAGTACTTC
-,20,TRBD2,TRBJ2-7,TRBV18,CASSSYVATSGRARFYEQYF,TGTGCCAGCTCATCGTATGTCGCCACTAGCGGGAGGGCCCGGTTCTACGAGCAGTACTTC
few,15,TRBD1,TRBJ1-5,TRBV6-6,CASTKGQGYNQPQHF,TGTGCCAGCACAAAGGGACAGGGATACAATCAGCCCCAGCATTTT
-,17,-,TRBJ1-4,TRBV23-1,CASSQSGQEPVNEKLFF,TGCGCCAGCAGTCAATCGGGGCAGGAACCAGTTAATGAAAAACTGTTTTTT
-,16,-,TRBJ1-3,TRBV2,CASSSSGSLSGNTIYF,TGTGCCAGCAGTTCTTCAGGGTCCCTGTCTGGAAACACCATATATTTT
-,16,TRBD2,TRBJ2-1,TRBV7-7,CASSPGASGGYNEQFF,TGTGCCAGCAGCCCAGGCGCTAGCGGGGGATACAATGAGCAGTTCTTC
once,14,TRBD2,TRBJ2-7,TRBV19,CASSRGRDTYEQYF,TGTGCCAGTAGTCGCGGGAGGGATACCTACGAGCAGTACTTC